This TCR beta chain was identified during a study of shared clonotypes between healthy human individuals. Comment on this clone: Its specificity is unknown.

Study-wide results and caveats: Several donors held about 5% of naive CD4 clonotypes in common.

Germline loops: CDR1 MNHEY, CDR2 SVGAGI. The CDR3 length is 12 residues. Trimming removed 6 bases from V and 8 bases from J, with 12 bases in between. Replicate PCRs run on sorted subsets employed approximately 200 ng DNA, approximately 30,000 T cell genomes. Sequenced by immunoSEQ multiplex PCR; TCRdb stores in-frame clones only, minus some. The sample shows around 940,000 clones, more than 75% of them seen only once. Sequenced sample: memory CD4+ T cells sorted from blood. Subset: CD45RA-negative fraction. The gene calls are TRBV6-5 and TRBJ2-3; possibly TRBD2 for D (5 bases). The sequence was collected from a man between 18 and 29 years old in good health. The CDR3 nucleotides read TGTGCCAGCAGCACCCTGGCGGGTACGCAGTATTTT. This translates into CASSTLAGTQYF.